This T cell receptor (beta chain) appears in the sequencing data of a study of PD-L1 blockade in urothelial cancer. About the study: Blood was evaluated 3 weeks (second dose) and 6 weeks after therapy began.

Details on this clone: Its antigen is as yet unknown. A junction end diverges from the germline sequence, so it may reflect a read error.

The CDR3 is 14 residues long. Germline CDR1 is SNHLY and CDR2 is FYNNEI. Each individual provided 1 to 8 samples (taken pretreatment and on-treatment). Study-level findings and limits: Below-median blood TCR clonality before treatment forecast better survival.

Clones were sequenced by immunoSEQ multiplex PCR, and TCRdb holds only the in-frame ones, with some missing. Found here are around 100,000 clones, approximately 86% of them singletons; the top ten hold about 2.6%. Material: PBMCs, obtained around atezolizumab (anti-PD-L1) treatment. The chain carries TRBV2 and TRBJ2-7, with a possible D match to TRBD1 (5 bases). The clonotype comes from a man in his fifties with urothelial cancer. In DNA form, the CDR3 reads TGTGCCAGTAGTGGGCGGTCACAGGCCTACGAGCAGTACTTC. It translates to CASSGRSQAYEQYF. Complete variable domain (other parts from reference TRBV2 and TRBJ2-7): EPEVTQTPSHQVTQMGQEVILRCVPISNHLYFYWYRQILGQKVEFLVSFYNNEISEKSEIFDDQFSVERPDGSNFTLKIRSTKLEDSAMYFCASSGRSQAYEQYFGPGTRLTVT.